This T cell receptor (beta chain) was profiled in a study of monozygotic twins with inflammatory bowel disease. Germline CDR1 is LGHDT and CDR2 is YNNKEL (reference sequence). The CDR3 spans 15 residues. No DNA is given; TCRdb re-called the 5' RACE reads and lists each CDR3 protein once. The sample table sets out over 200,000 distinct CDR3 sequences. This clonotype originated in a human donor with ulcerative colitis or Crohn's disease, or a healthy co-twin of an affected twin (not recorded which). The V and J genes are TRBV3-1 and TRBJ2-3; the D gene TCRdb calls, TRBD2, cannot be checked with no DNA. The sample comprised blood. The CDR3 loop reads CASSPGLAVTDTQYF.